This T cell receptor beta chain was identified during a study of cytomegalovirus exposure and HLA in healthy donors. PCR employed 60 Vbeta and 13 Jbeta primers. Generated by immunoSEQ multiplex PCR, the TCRdb table keeps only in-frame clones and is missing some. The table lists 160,000 or so clones, around 83% of them singletons. The TCR comes from a woman aged 18-29 years in good health and CMV-seronegative. The sequencing sample was made of PBMCs.

CDR3 in amino acids: CASSPGGGLYEQYF. The CDR3 nucleotides are TGTGCCAGCAGTCCAGGAGGGGGCCTTTACGAGCAGTACTTC. The rearrangement links TRBV7-9 to TRBJ2-7; TRBD1 is a possible D gene (7 bases). CDR3 length equals 14 residues. CDR1 and CDR2 from the germline V gene are SEHNR and FQNEAQ (reference sequence). Trimming stripped 6 bases from V and 4 bases from J, with 16 bases between.